These 4 T cell receptor beta chains came from one sample sequenced in a study of regulatory T cells in long-lasting Graves disease. Time point of the sample: persistent/refractory GD, antithyroid drugs over 5 years with positive TRAb. The TCR library was made from RNA that had been extracted from PBMCs in TRIzol. Sequencing libraries for TCR beta were prepared with iRepertoire HTBI primers and Arm-PCR of CDR3 regions. TCRdb itself ran the multiplex PCR reads through MiXCR, one entry per CDR3 protein. The sample carries 400,000 or so distinct CDR3 sequences, 23% recorded once. The specimen was peripheral blood mononuclear cells (PBMCs), collected when the disease was refractory, from a patient treated with antithyroid drugs. The receptors were sampled from a female donor with Graves disease.

V gene TRBV6-2 or TRBV6-3 combines with J gene TRBJ2-7; 9 positions agree with TRBD1. The V and J ends lost 11 bases and 3 bases, in that order; junction bases with no gene match: 5. This CDR3 contains 12 residues. Germline V gene lookup returns CDR1 MNHEY and CDR2 SVGEGT. The DNA of the CDR3 is TGTGCCGGGGGACAGGGAATCTACGAGCAGTACTTC. Its protein is CAGGQGIYEQYF.

The genes are TRBV9 and TRBJ2-3, with 12 bases that match TRBD2. The V segment lost 0 bases and the J segment 1 base; nucleotides outside the gene matches: 9. CDR3 length: 19 residues. Germline assignment: CDR1 SGDLS and CDR2 YYNGEE. The CDR3 spells CASSVVGLAGTGGTDTQYF. DNA for the CDR3: TGTGCCAGCAGCGTAGTTGGACTAGCGGGGACGGGTGGCACAGATACGCAGTATTTT.

This sequence joins TRBV19 and TRBJ2-2; 11 bases align to TRBD2. This CDR3 contains 19 residues. V gave up 2 bases and J gave up 2 bases; unmatched junction bases: 10. The germline CDR1 and CDR2 sequences are LNHDA and SQIVND (reference sequence). The CDR3 DNA reads TGTGCCAGTAGTATACGGAAGGTAGCGGGAGGGATAAACACCGGGGAGCTGTTTTTT. Protein: CASSIRKVAGGINTGELFF. The entire variable domain, with the rest obtained from reference TRBV19 and TRBJ2-2, is as follows: DGGITQSPKYLFRKEGQNVTLSCEQNLNHDAMYWYRQDPGQGLRLIYYSQIVNDFQKGDIAEGYSVSREKKESFPLTVTSAQKNPTAFYLCASSIRKVAGGINTGELFFGEGSRLTVL.

The chain carries TRBV2 and TRBJ2-3, with 7 bases identical to TRBD1. Trimming removed 4 bases from V and 1 base from J; junction bases left unmatched: 2. The germline CDR1 and CDR2 sequences are SNHLY and FYNNEI. The CDR3 extends over 14 amino acids. Written as DNA, the CDR3 is TGTGCCAGCAGTGCCGACAGGGGCACAGATACGCAGTATTTT. Its protein is CASSADRGTDTQYF.